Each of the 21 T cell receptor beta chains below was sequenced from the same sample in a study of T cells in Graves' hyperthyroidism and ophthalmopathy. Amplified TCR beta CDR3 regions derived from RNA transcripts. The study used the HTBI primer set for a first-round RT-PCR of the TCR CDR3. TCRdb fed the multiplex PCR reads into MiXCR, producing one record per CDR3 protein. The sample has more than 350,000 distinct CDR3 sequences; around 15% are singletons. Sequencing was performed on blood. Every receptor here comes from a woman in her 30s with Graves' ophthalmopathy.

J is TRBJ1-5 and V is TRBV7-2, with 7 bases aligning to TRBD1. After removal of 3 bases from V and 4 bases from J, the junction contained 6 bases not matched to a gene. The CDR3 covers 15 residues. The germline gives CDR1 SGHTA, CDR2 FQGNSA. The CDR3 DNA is TGTGCCAGCAGCTTTCGGGACAGCCCTAATCAGCCCCAGCATTTT. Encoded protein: CASSFRDSPNQPQHF.

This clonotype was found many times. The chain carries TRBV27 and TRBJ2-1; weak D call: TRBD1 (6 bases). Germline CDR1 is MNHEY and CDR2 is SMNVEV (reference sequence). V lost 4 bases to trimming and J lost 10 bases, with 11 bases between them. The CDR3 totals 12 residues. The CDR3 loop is CASSYTGTEQFF. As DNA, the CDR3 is TGTGCCAGCAGTTACACCGGGACAGAGCAGTTCTTC.

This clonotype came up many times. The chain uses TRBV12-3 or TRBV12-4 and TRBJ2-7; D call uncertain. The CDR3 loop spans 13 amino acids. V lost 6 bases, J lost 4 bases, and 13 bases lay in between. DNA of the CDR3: TGTGCCAGCAGGATCAAAGGCCTATACGAGCAGTACTTC. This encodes CASRIKGLYEQYF.

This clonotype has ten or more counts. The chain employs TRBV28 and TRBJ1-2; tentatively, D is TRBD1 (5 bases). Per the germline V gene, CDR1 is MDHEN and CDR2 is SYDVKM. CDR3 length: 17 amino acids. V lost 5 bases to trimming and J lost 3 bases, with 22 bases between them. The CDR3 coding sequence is TGTGCCAGCAGTCCCAACGGGTCCTGGGGGAAAGACTATGGCTACACCTTC. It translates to CASSPNGSWGKDYGYTF.

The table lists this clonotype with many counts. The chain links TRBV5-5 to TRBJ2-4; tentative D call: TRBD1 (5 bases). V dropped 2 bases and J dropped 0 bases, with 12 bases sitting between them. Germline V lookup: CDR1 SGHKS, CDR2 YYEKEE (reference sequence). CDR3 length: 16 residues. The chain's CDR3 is CASSFGRTLAKNIQYF. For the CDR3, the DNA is TGTGCCAGCAGCTTCGGTAGGACATTAGCCAAAAACATTCAGTACTTC.

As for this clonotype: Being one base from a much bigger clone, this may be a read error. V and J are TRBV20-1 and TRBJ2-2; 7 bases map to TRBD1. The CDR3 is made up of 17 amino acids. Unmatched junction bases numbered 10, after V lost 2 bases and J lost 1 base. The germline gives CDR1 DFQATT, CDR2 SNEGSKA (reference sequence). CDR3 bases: TGCAGTGCTAGACCGCCCGGCCAGGGGGTGAACACCGGGGAGCTGTTTTTT. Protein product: CSARPPGQGVNTGELFF.

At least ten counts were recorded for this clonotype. This chain's CDR3 is CAWKAPGQGTGEQFF. CDR3 coding DNA: TGTGCCTGGAAAGCTCCGGGACAGGGAACAGGGGAGCAGTTCTTC. The V and J genes are TRBV30 and TRBJ2-1, with TRBD1 matching 9 bases. V shed 4 bases and J 10 bases; nucleotides not matched to a gene: 14. The CDR3 spans 15 residues. Germline V gene data show CDR1 as GTSNPN and CDR2 as SVGIG (reference sequence).

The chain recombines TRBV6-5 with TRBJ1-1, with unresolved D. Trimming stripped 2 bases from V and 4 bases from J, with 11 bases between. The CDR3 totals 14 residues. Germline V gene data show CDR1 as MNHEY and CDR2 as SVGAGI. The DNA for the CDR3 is TGTGCCAGCAGTTACCCTGGGAGGCCCACTGAAGCTTTCTTT. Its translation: CASSYPGRPTEAFF.

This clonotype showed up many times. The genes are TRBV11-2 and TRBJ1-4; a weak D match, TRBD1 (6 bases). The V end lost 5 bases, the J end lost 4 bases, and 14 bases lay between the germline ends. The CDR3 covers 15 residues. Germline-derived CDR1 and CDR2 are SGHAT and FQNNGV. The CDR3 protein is CASSQRGGNNEKLFF. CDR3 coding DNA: TGTGCCAGCAGCCAACGAGGGGGAAATAATGAAAAACTGTTTTTT.

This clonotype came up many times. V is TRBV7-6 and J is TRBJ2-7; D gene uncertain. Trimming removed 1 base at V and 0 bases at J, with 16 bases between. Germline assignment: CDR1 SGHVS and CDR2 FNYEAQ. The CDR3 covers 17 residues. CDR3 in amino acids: CASSLERTFSGSYEQYF. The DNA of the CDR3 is TGTGCCAGCAGCTTAGAGCGTACCTTTTCGGGCTCCTACGAGCAGTACTTC.

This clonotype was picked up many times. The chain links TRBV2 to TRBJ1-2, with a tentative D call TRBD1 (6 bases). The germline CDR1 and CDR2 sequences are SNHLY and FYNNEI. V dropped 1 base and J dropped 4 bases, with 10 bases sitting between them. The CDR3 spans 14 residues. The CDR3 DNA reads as TGTGCCAGCAGTGAAGTGGACAGACTCTATGGCTACACCTTC. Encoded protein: CASSEVDRLYGYTF.

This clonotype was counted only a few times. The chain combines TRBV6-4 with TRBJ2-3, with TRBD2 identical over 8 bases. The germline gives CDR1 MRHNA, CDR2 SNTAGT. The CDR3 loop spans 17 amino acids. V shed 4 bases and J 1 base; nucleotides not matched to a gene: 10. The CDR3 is CASSARRLALGTDTQYF. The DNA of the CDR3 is TGTGCCAGCAGTGCCCGGAGACTAGCGTTGGGCACAGATACGCAGTATTTT.

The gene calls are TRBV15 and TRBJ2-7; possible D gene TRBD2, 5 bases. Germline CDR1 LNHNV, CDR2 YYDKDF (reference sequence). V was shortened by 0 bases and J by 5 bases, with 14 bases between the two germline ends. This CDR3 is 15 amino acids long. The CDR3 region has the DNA TGTGCCACCAGCAGAGATTTGGCAGGCGGGCACGAGCAGTACTTC. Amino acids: CATSRDLAGGHEQYF.

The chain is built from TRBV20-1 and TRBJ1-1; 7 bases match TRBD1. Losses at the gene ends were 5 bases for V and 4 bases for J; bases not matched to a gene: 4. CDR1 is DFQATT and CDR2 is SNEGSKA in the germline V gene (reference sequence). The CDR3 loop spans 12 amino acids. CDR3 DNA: TGCAGTGCTCCCGACAGGGTCACTGAAGCTTTCTTT. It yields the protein CSAPDRVTEAFF.

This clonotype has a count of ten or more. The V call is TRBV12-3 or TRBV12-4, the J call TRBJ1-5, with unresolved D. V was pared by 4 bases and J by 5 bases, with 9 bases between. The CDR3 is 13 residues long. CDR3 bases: TGTGCCAGCAGTTACCAGCCCCATCAGCCCCAGCATTTT. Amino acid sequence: CASSYQPHQPQHF.

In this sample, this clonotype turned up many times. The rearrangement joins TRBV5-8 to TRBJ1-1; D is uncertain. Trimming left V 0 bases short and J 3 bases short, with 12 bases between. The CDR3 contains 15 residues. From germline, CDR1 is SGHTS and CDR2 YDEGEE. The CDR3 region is CASSLAPNWDTEAFF. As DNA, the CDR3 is TGTGCCAGCAGCTTGGCCCCTAACTGGGACACTGAAGCTTTCTTT.

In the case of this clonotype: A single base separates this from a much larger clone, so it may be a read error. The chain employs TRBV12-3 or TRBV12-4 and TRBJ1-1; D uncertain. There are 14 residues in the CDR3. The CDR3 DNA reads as TGTGCCAGCAGTTTTCGACGGCTGAACGCTGAAGCTTTCTTT. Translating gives CASSFRRLNAEAFF.

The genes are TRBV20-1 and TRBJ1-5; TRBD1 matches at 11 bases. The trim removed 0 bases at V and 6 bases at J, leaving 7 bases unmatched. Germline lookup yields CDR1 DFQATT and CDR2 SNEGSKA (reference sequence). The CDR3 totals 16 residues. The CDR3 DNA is TGCAGTGCTAGAGAAGGTGGACAGGGGGCAGGTCAGCCCCAGCATTTT. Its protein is CSAREGGQGAGQPQHF.

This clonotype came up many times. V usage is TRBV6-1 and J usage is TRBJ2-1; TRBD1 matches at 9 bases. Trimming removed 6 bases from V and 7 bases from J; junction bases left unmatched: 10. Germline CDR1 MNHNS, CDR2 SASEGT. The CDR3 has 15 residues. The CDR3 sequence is CASRGGGQGMNEQFF. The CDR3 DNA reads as TGTGCCAGCAGAGGGGGAGGACAGGGGATGAATGAGCAGTTCTTC.

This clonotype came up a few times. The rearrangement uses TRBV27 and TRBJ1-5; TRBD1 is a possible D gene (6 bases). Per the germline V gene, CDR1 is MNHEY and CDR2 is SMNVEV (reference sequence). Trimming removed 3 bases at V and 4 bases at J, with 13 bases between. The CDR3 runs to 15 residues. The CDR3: CASSFGSTGNQPQHF. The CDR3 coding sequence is TGTGCCAGCAGTTTTGGGTCGACAGGAAATCAGCCCCAGCATTTT.

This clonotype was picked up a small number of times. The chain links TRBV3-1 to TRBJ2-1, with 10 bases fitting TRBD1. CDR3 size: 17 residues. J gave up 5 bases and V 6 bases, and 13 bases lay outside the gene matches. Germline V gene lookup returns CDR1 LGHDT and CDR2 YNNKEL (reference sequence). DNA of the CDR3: TGTGCCAGCAGTGACTCGTTCGGACAGGGGGGTCACAATGAGCAGTTCTTC. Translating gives CASSDSFGQGGHNEQFF.